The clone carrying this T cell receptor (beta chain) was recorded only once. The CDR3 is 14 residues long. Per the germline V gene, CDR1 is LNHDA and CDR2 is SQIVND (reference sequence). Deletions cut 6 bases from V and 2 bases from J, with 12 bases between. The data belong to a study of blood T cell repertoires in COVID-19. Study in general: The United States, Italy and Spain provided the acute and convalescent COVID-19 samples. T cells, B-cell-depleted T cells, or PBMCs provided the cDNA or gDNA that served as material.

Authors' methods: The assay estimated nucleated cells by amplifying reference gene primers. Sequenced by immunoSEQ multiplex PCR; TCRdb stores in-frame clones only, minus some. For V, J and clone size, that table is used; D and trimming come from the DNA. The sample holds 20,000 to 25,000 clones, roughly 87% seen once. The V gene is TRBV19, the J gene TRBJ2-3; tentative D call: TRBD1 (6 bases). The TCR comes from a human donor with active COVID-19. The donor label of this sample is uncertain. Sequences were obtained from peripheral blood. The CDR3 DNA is TGTGCCAGTAGAACCGGGACAAACACAGATACGCAGTATTTT. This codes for CASRTGTNTDTQYF.